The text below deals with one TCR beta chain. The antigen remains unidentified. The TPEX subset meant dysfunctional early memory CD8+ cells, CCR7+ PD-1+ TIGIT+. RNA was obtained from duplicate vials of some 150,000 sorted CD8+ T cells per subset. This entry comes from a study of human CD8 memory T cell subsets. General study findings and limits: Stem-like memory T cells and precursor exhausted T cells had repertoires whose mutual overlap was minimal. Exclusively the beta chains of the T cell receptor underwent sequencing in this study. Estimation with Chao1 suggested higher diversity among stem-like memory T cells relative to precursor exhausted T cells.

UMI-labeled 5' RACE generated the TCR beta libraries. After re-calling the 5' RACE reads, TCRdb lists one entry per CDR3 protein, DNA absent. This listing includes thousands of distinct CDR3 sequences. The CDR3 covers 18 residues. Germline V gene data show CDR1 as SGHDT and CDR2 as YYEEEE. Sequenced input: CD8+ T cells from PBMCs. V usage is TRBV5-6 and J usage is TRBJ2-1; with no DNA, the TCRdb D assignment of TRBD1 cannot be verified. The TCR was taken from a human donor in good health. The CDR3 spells CASSLAPGQSSSYNEQFF. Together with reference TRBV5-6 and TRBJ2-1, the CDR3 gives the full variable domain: DAGVTQSPTHLIKTRGQQVTLRCSPKSGHDTVSWYQQALGQGPQFIFQYYEEEERQRGNFPDRFSGHQFPNYSSELNVNALLLGDSALYLCASSLAPGQSSSYNEQFFGPGTRLTVL.